This T cell receptor (beta chain) was documented in a study of blood T cells in healthy people across ages. General study findings and limits: The study found more naive CD4+ cells and higher diversity in long-lived than aged donors. Older individuals had lower TCR beta diversity per million T cells (the decline was roughly linear).

Extraction of total RNA produced a minimum of 5.5 micrograms from each sample. With regard to this clonotype: Its antigen is as yet unknown.

CDR1 is SGHAT, CDR2 FQNNGV, per germline. The V gene lost 0 bases and the J gene lost 6 bases, with 11 bases spanning the gap. The CDR3 is 14 residues long. For the second PCR, which ran for about 7 to 11 cycles, a sample-barcoded 5' primer and a J-beta primer mix were used. TCRdb re-analysed the 5' RACE reads in MiXCR, keeping a single row per CDR3 protein. The profile shows about 1.4 million distinct CDR3 sequences, around 55% of them singletons. This receptor was taken from a man younger than 35 in good health. The sample comprised blood. The chain joins TRBV11-2 to TRBJ1-2; D unresolved. As DNA, the CDR3 is TGTGCCAGCAGCTTAGAAGTGCGGCTTGATGGCTACACCTTC. It codes for CASSLEVRLDGYTF.